This T cell receptor (beta chain) is from a study of control samples from healthy donors and cancer patients. Profiling relied on immunoSEQ multiplex PCR, and the TCRdb table lists in-frame clones only, not all of them. This table holds 25,000 to 35,000 clones, approximately 93% found once. CDR3 length: 16 residues. Trimming cost V 4 bases and J 8 bases, with 21 bases left between them. From germline, CDR1 is SGDLS and CDR2 YYNGEE. This clonotype was obtained from a man aged 55 to 70 in good health. Material for sequencing was blood. V and J are TRBV9 and TRBJ1-4; D is possibly TRBD1 (6 bases). The CDR3 nucleotides are TGTGCCAGCAGCCCCCGAGGGGGGCTTTCGGGAGAAAAACTGTTTTTT. It encodes CASSPRGGLSGEKLFF.